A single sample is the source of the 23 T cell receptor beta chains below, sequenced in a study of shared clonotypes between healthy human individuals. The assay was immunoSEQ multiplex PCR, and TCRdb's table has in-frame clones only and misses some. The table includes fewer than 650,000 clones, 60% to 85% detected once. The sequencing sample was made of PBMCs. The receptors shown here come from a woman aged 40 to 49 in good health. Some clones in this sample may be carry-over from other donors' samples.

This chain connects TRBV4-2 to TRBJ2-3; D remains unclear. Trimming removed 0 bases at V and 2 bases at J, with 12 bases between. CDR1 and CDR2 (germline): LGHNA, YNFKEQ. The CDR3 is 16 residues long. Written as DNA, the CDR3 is TGTGCCAGCAGCCAAGATCTCAGGCCCCCCACAGATACGCAGTATTTT. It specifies CASSQDLRPPTDTQYF.

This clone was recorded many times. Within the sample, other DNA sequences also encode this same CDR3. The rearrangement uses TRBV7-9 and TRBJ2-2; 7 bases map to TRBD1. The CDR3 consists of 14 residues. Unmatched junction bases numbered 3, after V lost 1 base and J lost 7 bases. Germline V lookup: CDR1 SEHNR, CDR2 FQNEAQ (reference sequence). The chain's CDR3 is CASSLEGGIGELFF. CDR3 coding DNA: TGTGCCAGCAGCTTAGAAGGGGGCATCGGGGAGCTGTTTTTT.

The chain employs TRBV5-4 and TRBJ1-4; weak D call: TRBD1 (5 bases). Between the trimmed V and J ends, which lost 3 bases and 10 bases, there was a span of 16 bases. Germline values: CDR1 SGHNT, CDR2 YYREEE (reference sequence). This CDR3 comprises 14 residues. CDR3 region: CASSSQGFGGKLFF. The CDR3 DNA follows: TGTGCCAGCAGCTCGCAGGGTTTCGGAGGAAAACTGTTTTTT.

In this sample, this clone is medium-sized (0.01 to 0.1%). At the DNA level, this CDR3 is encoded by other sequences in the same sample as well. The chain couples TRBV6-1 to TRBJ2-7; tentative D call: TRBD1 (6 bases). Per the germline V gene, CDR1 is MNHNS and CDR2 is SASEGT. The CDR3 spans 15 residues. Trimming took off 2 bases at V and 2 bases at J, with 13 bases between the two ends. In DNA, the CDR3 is TGTGCCAGCAGTGAAAGTGTGGGGGCCCCCTACGAGCAGTACTTC. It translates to CASSESVGAPYEQYF.

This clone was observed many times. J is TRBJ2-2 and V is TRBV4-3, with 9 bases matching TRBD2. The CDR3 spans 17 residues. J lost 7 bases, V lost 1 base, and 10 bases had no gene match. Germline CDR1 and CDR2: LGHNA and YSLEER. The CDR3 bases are TGCGCCAGCAGCCAAGGAGGGGGCAGCGGGAGGATCGGGGAGCTGTTTTTT. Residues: CASSQGGGSGRIGELFF.

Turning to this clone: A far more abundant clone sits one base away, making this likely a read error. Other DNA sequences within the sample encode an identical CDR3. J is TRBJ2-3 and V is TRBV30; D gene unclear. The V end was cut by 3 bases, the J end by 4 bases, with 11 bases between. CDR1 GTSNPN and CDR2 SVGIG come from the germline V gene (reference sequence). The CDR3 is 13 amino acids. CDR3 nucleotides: TGTGCCTGGAGCGGGCCCCGGGCAGATACGCAGTATTTT. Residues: CAWSGPRADTQYF.

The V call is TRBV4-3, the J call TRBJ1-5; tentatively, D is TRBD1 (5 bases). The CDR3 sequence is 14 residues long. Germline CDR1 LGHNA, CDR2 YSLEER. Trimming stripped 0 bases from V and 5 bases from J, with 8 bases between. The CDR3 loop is CASSQEGGDQPQHF. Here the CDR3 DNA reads TGCGCCAGCAGCCAAGAGGGAGGGGATCAGCCCCAGCATTTT.

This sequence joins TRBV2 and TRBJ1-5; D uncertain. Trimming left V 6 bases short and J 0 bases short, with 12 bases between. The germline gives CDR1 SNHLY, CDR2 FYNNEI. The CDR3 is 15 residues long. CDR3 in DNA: TGTGCCAGCAGGAGGACGGAGTATAGCAATCAGCCCCAGCATTTT. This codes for CASRRTEYSNQPQHF.

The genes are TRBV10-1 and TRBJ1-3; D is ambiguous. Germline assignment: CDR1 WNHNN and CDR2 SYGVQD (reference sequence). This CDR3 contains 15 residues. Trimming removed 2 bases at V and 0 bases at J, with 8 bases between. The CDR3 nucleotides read TGCGCCAGCAGTGAGGCCGAGGACTCTGGAAACACCATATATTTT. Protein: CASSEAEDSGNTIYF.

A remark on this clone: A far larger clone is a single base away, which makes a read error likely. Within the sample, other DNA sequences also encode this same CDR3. The CDR3: CASSFLTSGDTDTQYF. CDR3 nucleotides: TGTGCCAGCAGCTTCCTAACTAGCGGTGACACAGATACGCAGTATTTT. The chain couples TRBV27 to TRBJ2-3; 8 positions match TRBD2. Germline V gene sequence: CDR1 MNHEY, CDR2 SMNVEV (reference sequence). Germline trimming cut 6 bases from V and 2 bases from J; bases unmatched to any gene: 10. The CDR3 length is 16 residues.

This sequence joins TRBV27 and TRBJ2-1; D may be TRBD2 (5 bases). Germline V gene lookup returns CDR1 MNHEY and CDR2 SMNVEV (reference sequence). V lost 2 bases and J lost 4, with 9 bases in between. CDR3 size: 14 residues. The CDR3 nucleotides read TGTGCCAGCAGTTTAGGAGCGGTGTACAATGAGCAGTTCTTC. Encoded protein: CASSLGAVYNEQFF.

The CDR3 region is CASSMGMGYNEQFF. The CDR3 DNA reads as TGTGCCAGCAGCATGGGTATGGGTTACAATGAGCAGTTCTTC. The chain is built from TRBV2 and TRBJ2-1; no clear D. CDR3 size: 14 residues. Germline CDR1 is SNHLY and CDR2 is FYNNEI. Trimming removed 6 bases at V and 4 bases at J, with 13 bases between.

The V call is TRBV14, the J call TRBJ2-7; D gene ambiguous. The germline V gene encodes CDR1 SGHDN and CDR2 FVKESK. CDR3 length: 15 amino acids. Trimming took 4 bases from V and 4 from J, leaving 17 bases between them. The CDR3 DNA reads TGTGCCAGCAGCCCTCGAGACCAGAGATCTTACGAGCAGTACTTC. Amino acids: CASSPRDQRSYEQYF.

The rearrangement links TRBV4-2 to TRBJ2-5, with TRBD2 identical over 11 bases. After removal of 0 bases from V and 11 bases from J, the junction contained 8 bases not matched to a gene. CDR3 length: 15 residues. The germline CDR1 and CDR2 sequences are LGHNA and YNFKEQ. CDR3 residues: CASSQEEGTSGRQYF. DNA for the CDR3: TGTGCCAGCAGCCAAGAGGAAGGGACTAGCGGCCGACAGTACTTC.

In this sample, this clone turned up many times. The CDR3 is CASSEGGGADTQYF. The CDR3 nucleotides read TGTGCCAGCAGTGAAGGTGGTGGGGCAGATACGCAGTATTTT. V and J are TRBV6-1 and TRBJ2-3; D gene uncertain. V shed 1 base and J shed 4 bases, with 9 bases lying between them. The CDR3 loop spans 14 amino acids. Germline V gives CDR1 MNHNS, CDR2 SASEGT.

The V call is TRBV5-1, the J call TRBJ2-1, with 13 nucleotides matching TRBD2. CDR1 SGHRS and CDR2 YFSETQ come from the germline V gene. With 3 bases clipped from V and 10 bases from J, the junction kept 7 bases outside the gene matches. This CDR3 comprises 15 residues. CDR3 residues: CASSSGLAGAWEQFF. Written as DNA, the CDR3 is TGCGCCAGCAGCTCCGGACTAGCGGGAGCTTGGGAGCAGTTCTTC.

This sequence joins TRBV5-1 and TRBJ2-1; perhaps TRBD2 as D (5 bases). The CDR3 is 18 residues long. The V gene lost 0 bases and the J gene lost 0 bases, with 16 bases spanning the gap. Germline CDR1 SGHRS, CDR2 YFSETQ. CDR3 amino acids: CASSLARGSSSSYNEQFF. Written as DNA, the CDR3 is TGCGCCAGCAGCTTGGCCCGAGGGTCTAGCAGCTCCTACAATGAGCAGTTCTTC.

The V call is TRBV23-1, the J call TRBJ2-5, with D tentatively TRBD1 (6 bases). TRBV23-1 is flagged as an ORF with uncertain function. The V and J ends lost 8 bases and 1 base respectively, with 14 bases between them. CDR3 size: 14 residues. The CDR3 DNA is TGCGCCAGCCTTCAGGGGTTCGGCCAAGAGACCCAGTACTTC. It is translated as CASLQGFGQETQYF.

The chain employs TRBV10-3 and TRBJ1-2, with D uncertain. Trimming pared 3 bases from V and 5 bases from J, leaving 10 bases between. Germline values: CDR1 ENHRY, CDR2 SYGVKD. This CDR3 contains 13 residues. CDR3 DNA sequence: TGTGCCATCAGTGACAGCATGACTTATGGCTACACCTTC. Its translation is CAISDSMTYGYTF.

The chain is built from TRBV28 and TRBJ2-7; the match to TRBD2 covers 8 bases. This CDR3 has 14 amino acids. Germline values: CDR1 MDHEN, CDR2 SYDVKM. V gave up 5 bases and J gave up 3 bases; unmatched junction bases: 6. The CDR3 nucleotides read TGTGCCAGCAGTACAAACGGGGGGGACTACGAGCAGTACTTC. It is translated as CASSTNGGDYEQYF.

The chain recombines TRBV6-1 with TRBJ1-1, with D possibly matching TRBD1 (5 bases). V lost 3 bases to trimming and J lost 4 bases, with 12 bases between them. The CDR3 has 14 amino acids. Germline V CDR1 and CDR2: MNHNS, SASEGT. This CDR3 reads CASSDVRDSTEAFF. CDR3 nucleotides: TGTGCCAGCAGTGACGTCAGGGACTCCACTGAAGCTTTCTTT.

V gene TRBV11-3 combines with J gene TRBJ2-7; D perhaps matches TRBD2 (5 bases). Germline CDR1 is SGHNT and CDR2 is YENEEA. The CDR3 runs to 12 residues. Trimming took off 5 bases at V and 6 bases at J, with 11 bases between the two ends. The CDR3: CASSLSSSEQYF. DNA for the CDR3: TGTGCCAGCAGCCTATCTAGCTCCGAGCAGTACTTC.

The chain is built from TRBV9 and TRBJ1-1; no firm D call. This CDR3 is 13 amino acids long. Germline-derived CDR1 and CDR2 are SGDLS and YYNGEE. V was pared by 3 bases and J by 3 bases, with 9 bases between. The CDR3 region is CASSAQKDTEAFF. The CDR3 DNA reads TGTGCCAGCAGCGCCCAGAAGGACACTGAAGCTTTCTTT. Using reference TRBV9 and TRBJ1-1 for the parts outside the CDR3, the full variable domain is DSGVTQTPKHLITATGQRVTLRCSPRSGDLSVYWYQQSLDQGLQFLIQYYNGEERAKGNILERFSAQQFPDLHSELNLSSLELGDSALYFCASSAQKDTEAFFGQGTRLTVV.